These T cell receptor beta chains were read from a single sample in a study of T cell responses to AZD1222 COVID-19 vaccine. Clones were sequenced by immunoSEQ multiplex PCR, and TCRdb holds only the in-frame ones, with some missing. The profile covers fewer than 110,000 clones, with over 75% appearing a single time and roughly 1.4% taken by the ten largest. The specimen was peripheral blood, collected on day 0 of AZD1222 vaccination. All receptors come from an adult in good health. Each CDR3 is given with its conserved first and last residue. The D gene is left open where the match is weak. Clone size is stated in some rows and not others, as once, few, many or a class when expanded.

length: 13
V: TRBV27
size: NA
J: TRBJ2-5
D: NA
DNA: TGTGCCAGCAGTCTAAGAGGGCCGGAGACCCAGTACTTC
CDR3: CASSLRGPETQYF

length: 15
V: TRBV5-1
size: NA
J: TRBJ1-1
D: NA
DNA: TGCGCCAGCAGCCTAGAGACAGGCCTTTACACTGAAGCTTTCTTT
CDR3: CASSLETGLYTEAFF

length: 17
V: TRBV7-9
size: NA
J: TRBJ1-6
D: NA
DNA: TGTGCCAGCAGCTCACCATTCGGACAGCCCGATAATTCACCCCTCCACTTT
CDR3: CASSSPFGQPDNSPLHF

length: 14
V: TRBV19
size: once
J: TRBJ2-3
D: NA
DNA: TGTGCCAGTAGTATCCAGAGGTACACAGATACGCAGTATTTT
CDR3: CASSIQRYTDTQYF

length: 13
V: TRBV6-5
size: NA
J: TRBJ1-2
D: NA
DNA: TGTGCCAGCAGTCCCTCAGGGGTAGGAGGCTACACCTTC
CDR3: CASSPSGVGGYTF

length: 12
V: TRBV7-9
size: few
J: TRBJ1-2
D: NA
DNA: TGTGCCAGCAGCTCGGACAGCCATGGCTACACCTTC
CDR3: CASSSDSHGYTF

length: 14
V: TRBV6-5
size: NA
J: TRBJ1-3
D: NA
DNA: TGTGCCAGCAGCCAGGACAGCTCTGGAAACACCATATATTTT
CDR3: CASSQDSSGNTIYF

length: 14
V: TRBV3-1/TRBV3-2
size: NA
J: TRBJ1-6
D: NA
DNA: TGTGCCAGCGGCAGACCGGGGGCGAATTCACCCCTCCACTTT
CDR3: CASGRPGANSPLHF

length: 11
V: TRBV7-2
size: NA
J: TRBJ1-1
D: NA
DNA: TGTGCCAGCAGCATCTTAACTGAAGCTTTCTTT
CDR3: CASSILTEAFF

length: 17
V: TRBV5-1
size: NA
J: TRBJ2-6
D: NA
DNA: TGCGCCAGCAGCTTGGCGGCAGTTGGTTCTGGGGCCAACGTCCTGACTTTC
CDR3: CASSLAAVGSGANVLTF

length: 15
V: TRBV9
size: NA
J: TRBJ1-1
D: NA
DNA: TGTGCCAGCAGCGTATTCCCTCGGGGCAACACTGAAGCTTTCTTT
CDR3: CASSVFPRGNTEAFF

length: 16
V: TRBV27
size: NA
J: TRBJ1-5
D: TRBD1
DNA: TGTGCCAGCAGTTCTTACCGGGACAGGAGAAATCAGCCCCAGCATTTT
CDR3: CASSSYRDRRNQPQHF

length: 16
V: TRBV12-1
size: few
J: TRBJ1-5
D: NA
DNA: TGTGCCAGCAGCCCCCTCCCTAGGGGGTTCAATCAGCCCCAGCATTTT
CDR3: CASSPLPRGFNQPQHF

length: 15
V: TRBV9
size: NA
J: TRBJ2-5
D: NA
DNA: TGTGCCAGCAGCGTAGCTCAGTTCAGGCAAGAGACCCAGTACTTC
CDR3: CASSVAQFRQETQYF

length: 13
V: TRBV12-3/TRBV12-4
size: NA
J: TRBJ2-3
D: NA
DNA: TGTGCCAGCCGCGGGTCTAGCACAGATACGCAGTATTTT
CDR3: CASRGSSTDTQYF

length: 12
V: TRBV29-1
size: NA
J: TRBJ2-1
D: NA
DNA: TGCAGCGTTGTGGCCCCGTACAATGAGCAGTTCTTC
CDR3: CSVVAPYNEQFF

length: 14
V: TRBV5-1
size: NA
J: TRBJ2-3
D: NA
DNA: TGCGCCAGCAGCTTAGGGACTGGCGGCGATACGCAGTATTTT
CDR3: CASSLGTGGDTQYF

length: 10
V: TRBV20-1
size: NA
J: TRBJ2-5
D: NA
DNA: TGCAGTGCTAACAGGGAGACCCAGTACTTC
CDR3: CSANRETQYF

length: 16
V: TRBV24-1
size: NA
J: TRBJ2-1
D: NA
DNA: TGTGCCACCAGTGCTACCCCGGGACGGAGGGACAATGAGCAGTTCTTC
CDR3: CATSATPGRRDNEQFF

length: 15
V: TRBV25-1
size: NA
J: TRBJ1-1
D: NA
DNA: TGTGCCAGCAGTAACCCCGGGGGCGGGGACACTGAAGCTTTCTTT
CDR3: CASSNPGGGDTEAFF

length: 14
V: TRBV6-5
size: NA
J: TRBJ2-1
D: TRBD2
DNA: TGTGCCAGCAGTTTTACGACTAGCGGATCGAAGCAGTTCTTC
CDR3: CASSFTTSGSKQFF

length: 14
V: TRBV6-5
size: NA
J: TRBJ1-2
D: NA
DNA: TGTGCCAGCAGTTACGGGCCGGGAGTCTATGGCTACACCTTC
CDR3: CASSYGPGVYGYTF

length: 14
V: TRBV4-1
size: few
J: TRBJ2-7
D: NA
DNA: TGCGCCAGCAGCCCCCGGGAGAGCGGGTACGAGCAGTACTTC
CDR3: CASSPRESGYEQYF

length: 15
V: TRBV10-2
size: NA
J: TRBJ2-2
D: TRBD1
DNA: TGCGCCAGCAGTGAGCCCGGGACAGGGGCCGGGGAGCTGTTTTTT
CDR3: CASSEPGTGAGELFF

length: 13
V: TRBV11-2
size: NA
J: TRBJ1-1
D: TRBD1
DNA: TGTGCCAGCAGCTACGACAGGGCTTTAGAAGCTTTCTTT
CDR3: CASSYDRALEAFF

length: 16
V: TRBV4-1
size: few
J: TRBJ2-2
D: TRBD1
DNA: TGCGCCAGCAGCCAAGGGGACAGTGCGAACACCGGGGAGCTGTTTTTT
CDR3: CASSQGDSANTGELFF

length: 13
V: TRBV5-1
size: NA
J: TRBJ1-1
D: NA
DNA: TGCGCCAGCAGCTTGGGTCGTAGGGCTGAAGCTTTCTTT
CDR3: CASSLGRRAEAFF

length: 13
V: TRBV5-1
size: NA
J: TRBJ1-2
D: NA
DNA: TGCGCCAGCAGCTGGGACATGACTGGGAGCTACACCTTC
CDR3: CASSWDMTGSYTF

length: 14
V: TRBV3-1/TRBV3-2
size: NA
J: TRBJ1-4
D: TRBD1
DNA: TGTGCCAGCAGCCAAGGACACAGGGGAGAAAAACTGTTTTTT
CDR3: CASSQGHRGEKLFF

length: 15
V: TRBV5-1
size: NA
J: TRBJ1-1
D: NA
DNA: TGCGCCAGCAGCTTTTATGGGGAAGCGGACACTGAAGCTTTCTTT
CDR3: CASSFYGEADTEAFF

length: 14
V: TRBV6-1
size: NA
J: TRBJ1-1
D: NA
DNA: TGTGCCAGCAGGGGGACACTGGGGGACACTGAAGCTTTCTTT
CDR3: CASRGTLGDTEAFF

length: 14
V: TRBV10-3
size: NA
J: TRBJ1-2
D: NA
DNA: TGTGCCATCAGCTCCCCGGGAGGAGGTCATGGCTACACCTTC
CDR3: CAISSPGGGHGYTF

length: 14
V: TRBV3-1/TRBV3-2
size: NA
J: TRBJ1-2
D: NA
DNA: TGTGCCAGCAGCCAATACGGTGAGAACTATGGCTACACCTTC
CDR3: CASSQYGENYGYTF

length: 16
V: TRBV11-2
size: NA
J: TRBJ2-1
D: NA
DNA: TGTGCCAGCAGCTTAGCTGATCCGGGTCTGTACAATGAGCAGTTCTTC
CDR3: CASSLADPGLYNEQFF

length: 13
V: TRBV7-2
size: few
J: TRBJ1-5
D: NA
DNA: TGTGCCAGCAGCGCCAGCCGCAGGGAGCCCCAGCATTTT
CDR3: CASSASRREPQHF

length: 15
V: TRBV5-1
size: NA
J: TRBJ1-2
D: TRBD1
DNA: TGCGCCAGCAGCAGTAACACAGGGGATGTCTATGGCTACACCTTC
CDR3: CASSSNTGDVYGYTF

length: 14
V: TRBV5-1
size: NA
J: TRBJ2-7
D: NA
DNA: TGCGCCAGCAGCTTGTCCGTTCCCGCCTACGAGCAGTACTTC
CDR3: CASSLSVPAYEQYF

length: 16
V: TRBV27
size: NA
J: TRBJ2-5
D: NA
DNA: TGTGCCAGCAGTAATACCGACCTATTCCAACGCGAGACCCAGTACTTC
CDR3: CASSNTDLFQRETQYF

length: 12
V: TRBV15
size: few
J: TRBJ2-7
D: NA
DNA: TGTGCCACCAGCAGAGATTTCTACGAGCAGTACTTC
CDR3: CATSRDFYEQYF

length: 15
V: TRBV7-3
size: NA
J: TRBJ2-1
D: TRBD2
DNA: TGTGCCAGCAGCTTAAAGCGGGGGGGCCCCAATGAGCAGTTCTTC
CDR3: CASSLKRGGPNEQFF

length: 17
V: TRBV10-3
size: NA
J: TRBJ2-1
D: TRBD1
DNA: TGTGCCATCAGTGCAGATACAGGGGGCTTAAGTTCAATTGAGCAGTTCTTC
CDR3: CAISADTGGLSSIEQFF

length: 14
V: TRBV5-1
size: NA
J: TRBJ2-1
D: NA
DNA: TGCGCCAGCAGCGACGTACAGGGTTTCTATGAGCAGTTCTTC
CDR3: CASSDVQGFYEQFF

length: 17
V: TRBV7-9
size: NA
J: TRBJ2-2
D: NA
DNA: TGTGCCAGCAGCTTAGCGCAGTCGGTCTGGACCACCGGGGAGCTGTTTTTT
CDR3: CASSLAQSVWTTGELFF

length: 12
V: TRBV5-5
size: NA
J: TRBJ1-1
D: TRBD1
DNA: TGTGCCAGCAGCTGGACAGGTTCTGAGGCTTTCTTT
CDR3: CASSWTGSEAFF

length: 20
V: TRBV27
size: NA
J: TRBJ2-1
D: TRBD2
DNA: TGTGCCAGCAGTTTTCCACTTAGGGCGGGGGAGACGCCTACCTTCGGTGAGCAGTTCTTC
CDR3: CASSFPLRAGETPTFGEQFF

length: 13
V: TRBV4-1
size: NA
J: TRBJ1-5
D: NA
DNA: TGCGCCAGCAGCCAAGAATTGGATCAGCCCCAGCATTTT
CDR3: CASSQELDQPQHF

length: 14
V: TRBV28
size: NA
J: TRBJ2-2
D: NA
DNA: TGTGCCAGCAGTTTTAGGGCGAACACCGGGGAGCTGTTTTTT
CDR3: CASSFRANTGELFF

length: 11
V: TRBV4-2
size: once
J: TRBJ1-4
D: NA
DNA: TGTGCCAGCAGCCAAGAAGGGGTACTGTTTTTT
CDR3: CASSQEGVLFF

length: 14
V: TRBV6-1
size: NA
J: TRBJ1-2
D: TRBD1
DNA: TGTGCCAGCAGTGAAGCCGGGACAGTGAATGGCTACACCTTC
CDR3: CASSEAGTVNGYTF

length: 14
V: TRBV18
size: once
J: TRBJ1-1
D: NA
DNA: TGTGCCAGCTCACCACCGTCTCTTAGCACTGAAGCTTTCTTT
CDR3: CASSPPSLSTEAFF

length: 16
V: TRBV18
size: NA
J: TRBJ2-7
D: NA
DNA: TGTGCCAGCTCACCGGAACAGGGCCTGAGCTCCTACGAGCAGTACTTC
CDR3: CASSPEQGLSSYEQYF

length: 13
V: TRBV28
size: once
J: TRBJ1-2
D: NA
DNA: TGTGCCAGCAGTTTAAGACCGCACTATGGCTACACCTTC
CDR3: CASSLRPHYGYTF

length: 16
V: TRBV7-8
size: NA
J: TRBJ2-1
D: NA
DNA: TGTGCCAGCAGCACTCTCACCGCGGGGCCGAGGAATGAGCAGTTCTTC
CDR3: CASSTLTAGPRNEQFF